The next 28 T cell receptor beta chains were all read from a single sample in a study of T cells after yellow fever vaccination. TCRdb re-derived calls from the 5' RACE reads in MiXCR, one entry per CDR3 protein. The table has more than 35,000 distinct CDR3 sequences, 6.8% seen once; the top ten hold 15%. This specimen consisted of CD8+ T cells not binding an NS4B(214-222) dextramer, sorted from PBMCs, obtained 45 days after the yellow fever booster vaccination. Source of these receptors: a man aged 25 to 45 who received the YFV17D yellow fever vaccine.

This clonotype has a count of ten or more. The rearrangement joins TRBV20-1 to TRBJ2-1, with D possibly TRBD2 on 6 matching bases. The V gene lost 0 bases and the J gene lost 2 bases, with 14 bases spanning the gap. CDR1 is DFQATT, CDR2 SNEGSKA, per germline (reference sequence). This CDR3 spans 16 amino acids. The CDR3 here is CSARDLIAETYNEQFF. The CDR3 coding sequence is TGCAGTGCTAGAGACCTAATAGCGGAGACCTACAATGAGCAGTTCTTC.

This clonotype occurred many times. The chain carries TRBV2 and TRBJ1-2; 7 bases are a match to TRBD1. The CDR3 is 14 residues long. Trimming at V came to 6 bases and at J to 4 bases, leaving 8 bases not matched to a gene. CDR1 SNHLY and CDR2 FYNNEI come from the germline V gene. The CDR3 DNA reads TGTGCCAGCAGAAACAGGGGTATCGGCTATGGCTACACCTTC. It codes for CASRNRGIGYGYTF.

This clonotype has a count of ten or more. This sequence joins TRBV18 and TRBJ2-1; 8 bases map to TRBD2. CDR1 and CDR2 (germline): KGHSH, LQKENI. After removal of 5 bases from V and 7 bases from J, the junction contained 19 bases not matched to a gene. The CDR3 totals 18 residues. Written as DNA, the CDR3 is TGTGCCAGCTCATCCATTAGTTTAAGCGGGAGTTCACTTAATGAGCAGTTCTTC. Protein product: CASSSISLSGSSLNEQFF.

This clonotype turned up a few times. The V gene is TRBV4-3, the J gene TRBJ2-3, with D perhaps TRBD2 (7 bases). Germline V gene data show CDR1 as LGHNA and CDR2 as YSLEER. Between the trimmed V and J ends, which lost 2 bases and 6 bases, there was a span of 15 bases. The CDR3 runs 15 residues. The CDR3 DNA follows: TGCGCCAGCAGCCAAAGAGGACTAGGGGGGGATACGCAGTATTTT. It specifies CASSQRGLGGDTQYF.

This clonotype was seen at least ten times. V gene TRBV12-3 or TRBV12-4 combines with J gene TRBJ2-2; 8 positions match TRBD1. The trim removed 6 bases at V and 3 bases at J, leaving 9 bases unmatched. The CDR3 totals 16 residues. CDR3 amino acids: CASRNQGAAYTGELFF. In DNA form, the CDR3 reads TGTGCCAGCAGAAACCAGGGGGCGGCGTACACCGGGGAGCTGTTTTTT.

This clonotype was recorded only once. A much larger clone differs from this one at a single base, so this may be a read error. The chain joins TRBV6-5 to TRBJ2-1; 11 bases fit TRBD2. Germline V gene lookup returns CDR1 MNHEY and CDR2 SVGAGI. V lost 7 bases, J lost 9 bases, and 11 bases stayed unmatched. The CDR3 extends over 15 amino acids. The CDR3 DNA follows: TGTGCCAGCATTTTAGCGGGAGGGCCCCCCCTTGAGCAGTTCTTC. This translates into CASILAGGPPLEQFF.

The V call is TRBV20-1, the J call TRBJ2-7, with TRBD1 identical over 7 bases. Germline CDR1 reads DFQATT; CDR2 reads SNEGSKA (reference sequence). The trim removed 1 base at V and 1 base at J, leaving 10 bases unmatched. The CDR3 totals 16 residues. Written as DNA, the CDR3 is TGCAGTGCTAGAGCCGGAACCGGGACAGTTTCCTACGAGCAGTACTTC. This sequence encodes CSARAGTGTVSYEQYF.

Only one count was recorded for this clonotype. The chain employs TRBV5-4 and TRBJ2-1; TRBD1 agrees at 9 bases. The CDR3 contains 14 residues. The V gene's germline CDR1 is SGHNT and CDR2 YYREEE (reference sequence). The V segment lost 9 bases and the J segment 4 bases; nucleotides outside the gene matches: 8. The CDR3 sequence is CAIGPGQGYNEQFF. The CDR3 DNA reads as TGTGCCATCGGCCCAGGACAGGGGTACAATGAGCAGTTCTTC.

Only a few counts were recorded for this clonotype. CDR3 loop: CASSIGLAGQETQYF. The CDR3 nucleotides read TGTGCCAGTAGTATAGGACTGGCGGGACAAGAGACCCAGTACTTC. The chain links TRBV19 to TRBJ2-5, with a possible D match to TRBD2 (6 bases). Trimming pared 1 base from V and 2 bases from J, leaving 11 bases between. The CDR3 runs 15 residues. CDR1 is LNHDA, CDR2 SQIVND, per germline (reference sequence). The full variable domain, its missing parts supplied by reference TRBV19 and TRBJ2-5, is DGGITQSPKYLFRKEGQNVTLSCEQNLNHDAMYWYRQDPGQGLRLIYYSQIVNDFQKGDIAEGYSVSREKKESFPLTVTSAQKNPTAFYLCASSIGLAGQETQYFGPGTRLLVL.

This clonotype was detected many times. V gene TRBV12-3 or TRBV12-4 combines with J gene TRBJ2-2; D call uncertain. This CDR3 has 16 amino acids. Trimming took 6 bases from V and 4 from J, leaving 18 bases between them. CDR3 loop: CASSPHSPGTTGELFF. CDR3 DNA sequence: TGTGCCAGCAGCCCCCACTCGCCAGGTACCACCGGGGAGCTGTTTTTT.

This clonotype was observed at least ten times. V is TRBV7-2 and J is TRBJ2-5, with D uncertain. Germline-derived CDR1 and CDR2 are SGHTA and FQGNSA. The CDR3 has 14 amino acids. Trimming left V 4 bases short and J 4 bases short, with 13 bases between. In DNA form, the CDR3 reads TGTGCCAGCAGCTCCCCGGATGCCGCAGAGACCCAGTACTTC. It specifies CASSSPDAAETQYF.

This clonotype was counted ten times or more. The V gene is TRBV4-3, the J gene TRBJ2-1, with D maybe TRBD1 (5 bases). V lost 0 bases to trimming and J lost 6 bases, with 12 bases between them. This CDR3 region has 15 residues. The germline V gene has CDR1 LGHNA and CDR2 YSLEER. The CDR3 loop reads CASSQDGAPINEQFF. For the CDR3, the DNA is TGCGCCAGCAGCCAAGATGGGGCCCCTATCAATGAGCAGTTCTTC.

This clonotype was counted between two and nine times. The chain combines TRBV29-1 with TRBJ1-1, with D hard to call. Germline V gene sequence: CDR1 SQVTM, CDR2 ANQGSEA. The length of the CDR3 is 11 residues. V was shortened by 7 bases and J by 4 bases, with 10 bases between the two germline ends. CDR3 in DNA: TGCAGCGCCGAAAGGAGCACTGAAGCTTTCTTT. This encodes CSAERSTEAFF.

This clonotype showed up many times. This sequence joins TRBV19 and TRBJ2-1; TRBD1 aligns across 8 bases. This CDR3 region has 16 residues. Losses at the gene ends were 6 bases for V and 9 bases for J; bases not matched to a gene: 16. CDR1 and CDR2 from the germline V gene are LNHDA and SQIVND (reference sequence). The DNA of the CDR3 is TGTGCCAGTAGCATTCAGGCGGGGACAGGATGGATTGAGCAGTTCTTC. This codes for CASSIQAGTGWIEQFF.

A few counts support this clonotype. V and J are TRBV7-6 and TRBJ2-7, with 7 bases lining up with TRBD1. Germline V gene data show CDR1 as SGHVS and CDR2 as FNYEAQ. The CDR3 sequence is 14 residues long. The junction had 10 bases not matched to a gene; V was cut back by 5 bases and J by 6 bases. The DNA of the CDR3 is TGTGCCAGCAGCCAACCCGGGACAGAGGGCGAGCAGTACTTC. It specifies CASSQPGTEGEQYF.

The chain has TRBV3-1 and TRBJ2-5; D is perhaps TRBD2 (5 bases). This CDR3 contains 15 residues. CDR1 LGHDT and CDR2 YNNKEL come from the germline V gene (reference sequence). V was pared by 0 bases and J by 3 bases, with 11 bases between. The CDR3 sequence: CASSQDGGWEETQYF. The CDR3 coding sequence is TGTGCCAGCAGCCAAGATGGCGGGTGGGAAGAGACCCAGTACTTC.

In regard to this clonotype: This may come from a read error, since a much larger clone is one base off. This chain uses TRBV9 with TRBJ2-6, with 14 bases lining up with TRBD2. This CDR3 is built from 16 residues. Trimming removed 7 bases from V and 3 bases from J; junction bases left unmatched: 3. The germline gives CDR1 SGDLS, CDR2 YYNGEE. CDR3 amino acids: CASGGLAGDGANVLTF. CDR3 bases: TGTGCCAGCGGGGGACTAGCGGGAGATGGGGCCAACGTCCTGACTTTC.

This clonotype was counted many times. The chain carries TRBV12-3 or TRBV12-4 and TRBJ2-2; 7 positions match TRBD2. The CDR3 consists of 11 residues. V shed 7 bases and J 9 bases; nucleotides not matched to a gene: 2. CDR3 in amino acids: CASMGGRELFF. CDR3 bases: TGTGCCAGCATGGGGGGGAGGGAGCTGTTTTTT.

This clonotype was seen ten or more times. This chain uses TRBV29-1 with TRBJ1-2; a possible D gene is TRBD1 (5 bases). The length of the CDR3 is 16 residues. Germline V CDR1 and CDR2: SQVTM, ANQGSEA. V was trimmed by 6 bases and J by 6 bases, leaving 26 bases between them. Written as DNA, the CDR3 is TGCAGCGTCCCTCCGACCGGGGCCCCTGGAAGTGATGGCTACACCTTC. Amino acids: CSVPPTGAPGSDGYTF.

This clonotype was counted ten times or more. This rearrangement joins TRBV18 to TRBJ2-1; 8 bases are shared with TRBD1. The CDR3 totals 15 residues. The germline V gene encodes CDR1 KGHSH and CDR2 LQKENI. With 3 bases clipped from V and 6 bases from J, the junction kept 7 bases outside the gene matches. CDR3 bases: TGTGCCAGCTCACCTGGACAGGGAAGCCTCAATGAGCAGTTCTTC. Its translation: CASSPGQGSLNEQFF. Looking up the rest from reference TRBV18 and TRBJ2-1 gives the full variable domain: NAGVMQNPRHLVRRRGQEARLRCSPMKGHSHVYWYRQLPEEGLKFMVYLQKENIIDESGMPKERFSAEFPKEGPSILRIQQVVRGDSAAYFCASSPGQGSLNEQFFGPGTRLTVL.

This clonotype was seen ten or more times. The rearrangement joins TRBV4-3 to TRBJ2-3; 10 bases map to TRBD2. The CDR3 consists of 16 residues. Germline V gene data show CDR1 as LGHNA and CDR2 as YSLEER. V lost 4 bases and J lost 3; bases outside the gene matches: 7. CDR3 DNA sequence: TGCGCCAGCAGCCGATTTACTAGCGGGACAACAGATACGCAGTATTTT. Translation: CASSRFTSGTTDTQYF.

There are many counts of this clonotype. The rearrangement joins TRBV27 to TRBJ2-5; 10 nucleotides align to TRBD1. This CDR3 region has 16 residues. J gave up 9 bases and V 2 bases, and 12 bases lay outside the gene matches. The germline V gene encodes CDR1 MNHEY and CDR2 SMNVEV (reference sequence). The CDR3 loop reads CASSLVAGQGFLSQYF. CDR3 bases: TGTGCCAGCAGTTTAGTGGCGGGACAGGGGTTTCTTTCCCAGTACTTC.

Ten or more counts support this clonotype. The chain couples TRBV6-2 or TRBV6-3 to TRBJ2-7, with D tentatively TRBD2 (7 bases). V was pared by 2 bases and J by 5 bases, with 13 bases between. The length of the CDR3 is 14 residues. CDR1 and CDR2 (germline): MNHEY, SVGEGT. In DNA, the CDR3 is TGTGCCAGCAGTTACGTTGGCGGGGGCGACGAGCAGTACTTC. Its translation: CASSYVGGGDEQYF.

This clonotype was counted many times. V is TRBV6-5 and J is TRBJ1-5; D not resolved. The germline V gene encodes CDR1 MNHEY and CDR2 SVGAGI. The V gene lost 0 bases and the J gene lost 4 bases, with 13 bases spanning the gap. This CDR3 is 16 amino acids long. This chain's CDR3 is CASSYSPGWGNQPQHF. The CDR3 nucleotides are TGTGCCAGCAGTTACTCCCCGGGTTGGGGAAATCAGCCCCAGCATTTT.

Many counts were recorded for this clonotype. This rearrangement joins TRBV7-6 to TRBJ2-7, with 8 nucleotides matching TRBD2. Trimming took 3 bases from V and 2 from J; bases not matched to a gene: 9. There are 16 residues in the CDR3. CDR1 and CDR2 (germline): SGHVS, FNYEAQ. The CDR3 DNA reads as TGTGCCAGCAGCTTGGGGTTGGGACTAGAGCCCTACGAGCAGTACTTC. It codes for CASSLGLGLEPYEQYF. The whole variable domain, remainder taken from reference TRBV7-6 and TRBJ2-7, is GAGVSQSPRYKVTKRGQDVALRCDPISGHVSLYWYRQALGQGPEFLTYFNYEAQQDKSGLPNDRFSAERPEGSISTLTIQRTEQRDSAMYRCASSLGLGLEPYEQYFGPGTRLTVT.

This clonotype was seen a handful of times. The chain recombines TRBV20-1 with TRBJ2-5, with a possible D match to TRBD1 (5 bases). The CDR3 totals 17 residues. V was shortened by 5 bases and J by 2 bases, with 24 bases between the two germline ends. The V gene's germline CDR1 is DFQATT and CDR2 SNEGSKA (reference sequence). The CDR3 DNA sequence: TGCAGTGCTGAGCCCGAGCAGGGCCACCCTGAGCAAGAGACCCAGTACTTC. Residues: CSAEPEQGHPEQETQYF.

This clonotype was counted at least ten times. The rearrangement uses TRBV3-1 and TRBJ2-5; the match to TRBD2 covers 9 bases. V dropped 0 bases and J dropped 4; count of bases not matched to a gene: 9. This CDR3 spans 17 amino acids. The germline V gene has CDR1 LGHDT and CDR2 YNNKEL (reference sequence). CDR3 protein: CASSQDSLAGVVETQYF. In nucleotides, the CDR3 is TGTGCCAGCAGCCAAGATTCATTAGCGGGGGTTGTAGAGACCCAGTACTTC.

This clonotype was picked up a small number of times. V and J are TRBV5-4 and TRBJ1-1, with D maybe TRBD1 (6 bases). The ends were cut back, 3 bases at V and 4 bases at J, with 13 bases in the middle. Per germline, CDR1 SGHNT and CDR2 YYREEE (reference sequence). The CDR3 is 14 residues long. The chain's CDR3 is CASSSIGGVTEAFF. As DNA, the CDR3 is TGTGCCAGCAGCTCAATTGGGGGCGTCACTGAAGCTTTCTTT.